The TCR beta chain under discussion was sequenced for a study of OX40 agonist ivuxolimab in advanced cancers. Study-wide background: Ivuxolimab, which is an agonistic anti-OX40 (CD134) antibody, was administered to the patients. Patients received ivuxolimab, an intravenous treatment, every 2 weeks at 0.01 to 10 mg/kg. Of mixed ages from about 20 to 80 and averaging about 65 years, the group was about 80% male.

Trimming took 2 bases from V and 4 from J, leaving 17 bases between them. Germline values: CDR1 SEHNR, CDR2 FQNEAQ (reference sequence). This CDR3 comprises 16 residues. Data came from immunoSEQ multiplex PCR; TCRdb stores just in-frame clones and leaves some out. The data contain 57,000 or so clones, 85% of them singletons. The sequenced sample was CD4+ or CD8+ T cells sorted from blood, obtained in a trial of the OX40 agonist ivuxolimab. This receptor was identified in an adult with an advanced solid tumor such as melanoma, head and neck, liver or kidney cancer. J is TRBJ2-5 and V is TRBV7-9; a possible D gene is TRBD2 (6 bases). This CDR3 is CASSLKYFGGRETQYF. CDR3 in DNA: TGTGCCAGCAGCTTAAAATACTTCGGGGGAAGAGAGACCCAGTACTTC.